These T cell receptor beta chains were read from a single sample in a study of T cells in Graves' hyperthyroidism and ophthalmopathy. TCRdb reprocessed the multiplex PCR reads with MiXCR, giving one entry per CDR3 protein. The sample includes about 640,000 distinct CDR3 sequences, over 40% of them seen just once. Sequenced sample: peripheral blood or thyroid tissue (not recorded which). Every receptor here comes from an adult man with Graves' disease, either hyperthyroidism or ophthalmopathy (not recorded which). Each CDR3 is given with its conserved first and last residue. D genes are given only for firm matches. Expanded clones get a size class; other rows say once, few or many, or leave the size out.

CDR3: CASSDRQGHYGYTF
DNA: TGTGCCAGCAGCGACCGACAGGGTCACTATGGCTACACCTTC
size: many
V: TRBV7-2
J: TRBJ1-2
D: TRBD1

CDR3: CASSPQRYTEAFF
DNA: TGTGCCAGTAGTCCCCAAAGGTACACTGAAGCTTTCTTT
size: many
V: TRBV19
J: TRBJ1-1
D: .

CDR3: CASSLVLQGTNEELFF
DNA: TGTGCCAGCAGCTTGGTACTCCAGGGAACTAATGAAGAACTGTTTTTT
size: .
V: TRBV11-2
J: TRBJ1-4
D: .

CDR3: CASSLIRGEQYF
DNA: TGTGCCAGCAGTTTAATCCGAGGCGAGCAGTACTTC
size: .
V: TRBV7-9
J: TRBJ2-7
D: .

CDR3: CASSQNLDTEAFF
DNA: TGTGCCAGCAGCCAAAACTTGGACACTGAAGCTTTCTTT
size: .
V: TRBV7-8
J: TRBJ1-1
D: .

CDR3: CSARAGTSGPYEQYF
DNA: TGCAGTGCTAGAGCCGGGACTAGCGGTCCCTACGAGCAGTACTTC
size: .
V: TRBV20-1
J: TRBJ2-7
D: TRBD2

CDR3: CSNYGYTF
DNA: TGCAGCAACTATGGCTACACCTTC
size: .
V: TRBV29-1
J: TRBJ1-2
D: .

CDR3: CATDRAGNTF
DNA: TGTGCCACGGACAGGGCTGGAAACACCTTC
size: .
V: TRBV2
J: TRBJ1-2
D: TRBD1

CDR3: CASSQEGSPLHF
DNA: TGTGCCAGCAGCCAAGAAGGGTCACCCCTCCACTTT
size: few
V: TRBV7-2
J: TRBJ1-6
D: .

CDR3: CASSWALDAFF
DNA: TGTGCCAGCAGTTGGGCCCTAGACGCTTTCTTT
size: .
V: TRBV10-3
J: TRBJ1-1
D: .

CDR3: CSVEDRGDQPQHF
DNA: TGCAGCGTTGAAGACAGGGGGGATCAGCCCCAGCATTTT
size: .
V: TRBV29-1
J: TRBJ1-5
D: TRBD1

CDR3: CASSYDGGSGELFF
DNA: TGTGCCAGCAGTTACGATGGGGGATCCGGGGAGCTGTTTTTT
size: few
V: TRBV6-5
J: TRBJ2-2
D: .

CDR3: CASIGGAENTEAFF
DNA: TGTGCCAGCATAGGAGGGGCGGAGAACACTGAAGCTTTCTTT
size: few
V: TRBV28
J: TRBJ1-1
D: .

CDR3: CASSSEVGQPQHF
DNA: TGTGCCAGCAGCTCTGAGGTCGGCCAGCCCCAGCATTTT
size: many
V: TRBV7-9
J: TRBJ1-5
D: .

CDR3: CASSSTRQGQIGGYTF
DNA: TGTGCCAGCAGCTCGACCCGACAAGGACAGATTGGGGGCTACACCTTC
size: few
V: TRBV2
J: TRBJ1-2
D: .

CDR3: CSARDGTNEKLFF
DNA: TGCAGTGCTAGAGATGGGACTAATGAAAAACTGTTTTTT
size: .
V: TRBV20-1
J: TRBJ1-4
D: .

CDR3: CATSFGYGYTF
DNA: TGTGCCACCAGTTTCGGCTATGGCTACACCTTC
size: .
V: TRBV24-1
J: TRBJ1-2
D: .

CDR3: CASSPGTGDWDGYTF
DNA: TGCGCCAGCAGCCCAGGGACAGGGGATTGGGATGGCTACACCTTC
size: .
V: TRBV5-1
J: TRBJ1-2
D: TRBD1

CDR3: CASSSSGSSSQQYF
DNA: TGTGCCAGCAGCTCCAGCGGGTCCAGTTCACAGCAGTACTTC
size: .
V: TRBV7-2
J: TRBJ2-7
D: .

CDR3: CASSLEPWTGSSYNSPLHF
DNA: TGTGCCAGCAGCTTAGAACCTTGGACAGGGAGCTCCTATAATTCACCCCTCCACTTT
size: many
V: TRBV7-6
J: TRBJ1-6
D: TRBD1

CDR3: CASRARWGNQPQHF
DNA: TGTGCCAGCAGGGCCCGGTGGGGGAATCAGCCCCAGCATTTT
size: .
V: TRBV2
J: TRBJ1-5
D: .

CDR3: CASRISGGNYNSPLHF
DNA: TGTGCCAGCAGGATATCAGGGGGCAACTATAATTCACCCCTCCACTTT
size: .
V: TRBV25-1
J: TRBJ1-6
D: TRBD1

CDR3: CATSRAALAGVETQYF
DNA: TGTGCCACCAGCAGAGCGGCGCTAGCGGGGGTAGAGACCCAGTACTTC
size: many
V: TRBV15
J: TRBJ2-5
D: TRBD2

CDR3: CASSYWAERSSNQPQHF
DNA: TGTGCCAGCAGCTATTGGGCCGAGAGGTCCAGCAATCAGCCCCAGCATTTT
size: .
V: TRBV5-6
J: TRBJ1-5
D: .

CDR3: CAWSTDSSYNSPLHF
DNA: TGTGCCTGGAGTACCGACAGCTCCTATAATTCACCCCTCCACTTT
size: once
V: TRBV30
J: TRBJ1-6
D: .

CDR3: CASSLWQFNTEAFF
DNA: TGTGCCAGCAGTTTATGGCAGTTTAACACTGAAGCTTTCTTT
size: .
V: TRBV12-3/TRBV12-4
J: TRBJ1-1
D: .

CDR3: CASSKTSTGGYTF
DNA: TGTGCCAGCAGCAAGACCTCTACGGGTGGCTACACCTTC
size: .
V: TRBV7-2
J: TRBJ1-2
D: .

CDR3: CSARDSTSGGTDTQYF
DNA: TGCAGTGCTAGAGATTCCACTAGCGGGGGAACAGATACGCAGTATTTT
size: once
V: TRBV20-1
J: TRBJ2-3
D: TRBD2

CDR3: CASSSLAGEAGEQYF
DNA: TGTGCCAGCAGTTCTCTAGCGGGAGAAGCGGGCGAGCAGTACTTC
size: few
V: TRBV12-3/TRBV12-4
J: TRBJ2-7
D: TRBD2

CDR3: CASSYTSTNEKLFF
DNA: TGTGCCAGCAGCTACACGTCAACTAATGAAAAACTGTTTTTT
size: many
V: TRBV7-9
J: TRBJ1-4
D: .

CDR3: CASSEAGGGETQHF
DNA: TGTGCCAGCAGTGAAGCGGGAGGGGGCGAGACCCAGCATTTT
size: .
V: TRBV2
J: TRBJ1-5
D: TRBD1

CDR3: CASSWDSLSGNTIYF
DNA: TGTGCCAGCAGCTGGGACAGCCTCTCTGGAAACACCATATATTTT
size: .
V: TRBV7-8
J: TRBJ1-3
D: TRBD1

CDR3: CASSLRTGHNSPLHF
DNA: TGTGCCAGCAGTTTGAGGACAGGCCATAATTCACCCCTCCACTTT
size: .
V: TRBV12-3/TRBV12-4
J: TRBJ1-6
D: TRBD1

CDR3: CSARTRTDQETQYF
DNA: TGCAGTGCTAGAACTAGGACAGACCAAGAGACCCAGTACTTC
size: few
V: TRBV20-1
J: TRBJ2-5
D: .

CDR3: CATSPTSGGAQYF
DNA: TGTGCCACCAGCCCAACCTCGGGGGGGGCGCAGTACTTC
size: .
V: TRBV24-1
J: TRBJ2-7
D: TRBD2

CDR3: CSARDGLVETQYF
DNA: TGCAGTGCTAGAGATGGGTTAGTCGAGACCCAGTACTTC
size: many
V: TRBV20-1
J: TRBJ2-5
D: .

CDR3: CASSYSVGSGDTEAFF
DNA: TGTGCCAGCAGTTACTCGGTCGGATCCGGGGACACTGAAGCTTTCTTT
size: few
V: TRBV6-5
J: TRBJ1-1
D: .

CDR3: CASSMRGGDQPQHF
DNA: TGTGCCAGCAGCATGAGGGGAGGGGATCAGCCCCAGCATTTT
size: many
V: TRBV5-8
J: TRBJ1-5
D: .